This entry lists 30 T cell receptor beta chains sequenced from one sample in a study of tumor and adjacent non-tumor tissue in lung cancer. The library came from three nested PCR rounds adapted from ARM-PCR protocols. One entry per CDR3 protein, called by TCRdb with MiXCR from the multiplex PCR reads. The table includes 81,000 or so distinct CDR3 sequences, roughly 80% detected once. The template was RNA from unsorted bulk tissue. Sequenced: lung tumor tissue. The receptors originated from a woman between 45 and 60 years old with non-small cell lung cancer.

This clonotype was counted once. The junction departs from the called germline gene at one end, perhaps through a read error. The chain links TRBV4-2 to TRBJ1-4; 8 nucleotides align to TRBD1. This CDR3 has 14 residues. Germline V lookup: CDR1 LGHNA, CDR2 YNFKEQ. The CDR3 protein is CDSSQGQDGEKLFF. CDR3 nucleotide sequence: TGTGACAGCAGCCAGGGACAGGATGGTGAAAAACTGTTTTTT.

Details on this clonotype: The junction and the germline gene differ at one end; a read error may be behind it. The chain combines TRBV20-1 with TRBJ2-7; D might be TRBD2 (6 bases). The germline V gene has CDR1 DFQATT and CDR2 SNEGSKA (reference sequence). The CDR3 contains 14 residues. CDR3 nucleotides: TGCAATGCTAGACTAGTGGGTCCCAACTACGAGCAGTACTTC. Its protein is CNARLVGPNYEQYF.

Details on this clonotype: This is likely a read error, given that the CDR3 carries no conserved phenylalanine or tryptophan at its end. The chain joins TRBV7-3 to TRBJ2-2; D may match TRBD1 or TRBD2 (5 bases each). The CDR3 is made up of 13 amino acids. Between the trimmed V and J ends, which lost 5 bases and 6 bases, there was a span of 10 bases. Germline assignment: CDR1 SGHTA and CDR2 FQGTGA. CDR3 sequence: CASSKPGPGELFC. In nucleotides, the CDR3 is TGTGCCAGCAGCAAGCCGGGGCCCGGGGAGCTGTTTTGT.

Of note for this clonotype: Sequence at one end of the junction differs from germline and may be a read error. V and J are TRBV7-9 and TRBJ2-1; D may correspond to TRBD1 or TRBD2 (5 bases each). The CDR3 covers 16 residues. In germline, CDR1 is SEHNR, CDR2 FQNEAQ (reference sequence). CDR3 protein: CAGSLGYGTSYNEQFF. The CDR3, as DNA: TGTGCCGGCAGCTTAGGATACGGGACCTCCTACAATGAGCAGTTCTTC.

This clonotype appeared a single time. The chain recombines TRBV5-4 with TRBJ2-1, with TRBD2 matching 10 bases. Germline CDR1 SGHNT, CDR2 YYREEE (reference sequence). This CDR3 spans 15 amino acids. Trimming removed 5 bases from V and 6 bases from J; junction bases left unmatched: 8. Written as DNA, the CDR3 is TGTGCCAGCAGGCCCGCTAGCGGGAGCTTCAATGAGCAGTTCTTC. It translates to CASRPASGSFNEQFF.

This clonotype was seen a handful of times. The junction and the germline gene differ at one end; a read error may be behind it. V and J are TRBV12-3 or TRBV12-4 and TRBJ2-2; D unresolved. This CDR3 spans 14 amino acids. This chain's CDR3 is CVSTPIGRHGELFF. The CDR3, as DNA: TGTGTCAGCACCCCGATAGGGCGTCACGGGGAGCTGTTTTTT.

Remarks on this clonotype: The conserved phenylalanine or tryptophan is not found at the CDR3 terminus, so this likely reflects a read error. Because the CDR3's place on the DNA is in doubt, the DNA is left out and the CDR3 is given as listed by TCRdb. The chain carries TRBV20-1 and TRBJ2-2; TRBD1 is taken as the D call from the table, unchecked against the DNA. Per the germline V gene, CDR1 is DFQATT and CDR2 is SNEGSKA (reference sequence). The CDR3 length is 16 residues, termini included. This CDR3 reads CSTTVRGHQNTGEPFY.

The chain carries TRBV6-5 and TRBJ2-2, with 10 bases that match TRBD2. Germline-derived CDR1 and CDR2 are MNHEY and SVGAGI. The CDR3 sequence is 15 residues long. Trimming removed 9 bases from V and 7 bases from J; junction bases left unmatched: 11. CDR3 DNA: TGTGCCAGTTCCGGACTAGCGGAAAATATCGGGGAGCTGTTTTTT. The encoded protein is CASSGLAENIGELFF.

In regard to this clonotype: Since the CDR3 does not end with the conserved phenylalanine or tryptophan, this likely comes from a read error. The limits of the CDR3 on the DNA are not certain, so only TCRdb's listed CDR3 is given. CDR3 sequence: CASNQRESETHYL. The chain recombines TRBV14 with TRBJ2-5; TRBD2 reflects the table's D call only, with no check against the DNA. Per germline, CDR1 SGHDN and CDR2 FVKESK. Inclusive of both ends, the CDR3 amounts to 13 amino acids.

In the case of this clonotype: One end of the junction is discordant with germline, which a read error may explain. The CDR3 nucleotides read TGTGCCAGCAGCCCCAGACTAACGGAAGGGGTTGGGGAGCAGTACTTC. Protein: CASSPRLTEGVGEQYF. This sequence joins TRBV4-3 and TRBJ2-7; perhaps D is TRBD1 or TRBD2 (5 bases each). Germline assignment: CDR1 LGHNA and CDR2 YSLEER. The CDR3 loop spans 16 amino acids.

Comments on this clonotype: A much bigger clone sits one base away, suggesting this may be a read error. The rearrangement joins TRBV30 to TRBJ2-7, with 7 nucleotides matching TRBD1. In germline, CDR1 is GTSNPN, CDR2 SVGIG (reference sequence). This CDR3 has 15 amino acids. Trimming removed 0 bases from V and 1 base from J; junction bases left unmatched: 6. CDR3 region: CAWSVTGTASYEQYF. The CDR3 DNA follows: TGTGCCTGGAGTGTTACCGGGACAGCTTCCTACGAGCAGTACTTC.

J is TRBJ2-5 and V is TRBV11-1; D is undetermined. The CDR3 is made up of 14 amino acids. Trimming stripped 6 bases from V and 1 base from J, with 12 bases between. The germline V gene encodes CDR1 SGHAT and CDR2 FQDESV (reference sequence). The CDR3, as DNA: TGTGCCAGCAGTCTGGGATATCCCCAAGAGACCCAGTACTTC. This encodes CASSLGYPQETQYF.

Of note for this clonotype: A read error may be the cause here, since a much bigger clone is one base away. The chain combines TRBV18 with TRBJ2-5, with a weak D call TRBD1 (5 bases). The CDR3 covers 15 residues. CDR1 KGHSH and CDR2 LQKENI come from the germline V gene. V was clipped by 1 base and J by 5 bases, with 14 bases between them. The CDR3 sequence is CASSPLLTAGETQYF. The CDR3 DNA follows: TGTGCCAGCTCACCACTCCTGACAGCTGGGGAGACCCAGTACTTC.

This clonotype has a single count. One end of the junction varies from germline; a read error may be responsible. The chain joins TRBV20-1 to TRBJ2-7, with D perhaps TRBD2 (5 bases). The CDR3 runs to 15 residues. Germline V lookup: CDR1 DFQATT, CDR2 SNEGSKA (reference sequence). DNA of the CDR3: TGCAGTGCTAGAGATCCCCGGGGTGCGAGCTACAAGCAGTACTTC. Amino acids: CSARDPRGASYKQYF.

The genes are TRBV10-3 and TRBJ1-2; D gene ambiguous. The CDR3 has 13 residues. Deletions cut 10 bases from V and 7 bases from J, with 19 bases between. Germline CDR1 ENHRY, CDR2 SYGVKD. CDR3 sequence (DNA): TGTGCCACCACGTGGGGAAGATACAGTGGCTACACCTTC. Its protein product is CATTWGRYSGYTF.

Comments on this clonotype: Here the CDR3 omits its conserved ending phenylalanine or tryptophan, so a read error is the likely source. The V and J genes are TRBV20-1 and TRBJ1-5; D gene uncertain. The germline V gene has CDR1 DFQATT and CDR2 SNEGSKA (reference sequence). The CDR3 covers 16 residues. This CDR3 reads CRASPITDYSNQPQHS. DNA for the CDR3: TGCAGAGCTAGTCCCATAACAGATTATAGCAATCAGCCCCAGCATTCT.

As to this clonotype: Relative to the germline gene, one junction end is altered; a read error may explain this. V gene TRBV4-1 combines with J gene TRBJ2-1, with 7 bases identical to TRBD1. CDR1 is MGHRA, CDR2 YSYEKL, per germline. This CDR3 spans 16 amino acids. The CDR3 DNA sequence: TGCACCAGCAGCCACGCTACGCCGACAGGGACGAGCGAGCAGTCCTTC. Encoded protein: CTSSHATPTGTSEQSF.

This clonotype was seen only once. Sequence at one end of the junction differs from germline and may be a read error. This chain connects TRBV29-1 to TRBJ2-7, with D possibly being TRBD1 (6 bases). Germline values: CDR1 SQVTM, CDR2 ANQGSEA. The CDR3 has 14 amino acids. The DNA for the CDR3 is TGCAGCGTTGAACTAGTGGGGGACACATACGAGCACTACTTC. It encodes CSVELVGDTYEHYF.

This clonotype is categorized as medium-sized. The CDR3 loop reads CSVRGREGHEQYF. The DNA of the CDR3 is TGCAGCGTAAGGGGACGGGAGGGCCACGAGCAGTACTTC. The chain employs TRBV29-1 and TRBJ2-7; 8 bases agree with TRBD2. V was pared by 6 bases and J by 5 bases, with 9 bases of the junction left unmatched. This CDR3 has 13 residues. Germline-derived CDR1 and CDR2 are SQVTM and ANQGSEA.

This clonotype was detected many times. A much larger clone differs by one base, so this may be a read error. The CDR3 loop reads CSVRGVVDEQFF. CDR3 DNA sequence: TGCAGTGTTAGAGGGGTCGTCGATGAGCAGTTCTTC. This chain uses TRBV20-1 with TRBJ2-1; tentatively, D is TRBD1 or TRBD2 (5 bases each). Germline V lookup: CDR1 DFQATT, CDR2 SNEGSKA (reference sequence). The CDR3 is 12 amino acids.

This clonotype was recorded once. At one end the junction does not follow the germline gene, possibly because of a read error. The chain joins TRBV29-1 to TRBJ1-5, with TRBD1 identical over 7 bases. The CDR3 loop spans 14 amino acids. Germline V gene data show CDR1 as SQVTM and CDR2 as ANQGSEA. The DNA of the CDR3 is TGCTGCGTAGCAGACAGGGAAGGGTTTAATGCCCAGCATTTT. The encoded protein is CCVADREGFNAQHF. The whole variable domain, filled in from reference TRBV29-1 and TRBJ1-5, reads SAVISQKPSRDICQRGTSLTIQCQVDSQVTMMFWYRQQPGQSLTLIATANQGSEATYESGFVIDKFPISRPNLTFSTLTVSNMSPEDSSIYLCCVADREGFNAQHFGDGTRLSIL.

Concerning this clonotype: At one end the junction does not follow the germline gene, possibly because of a read error. The CDR3 is CDSSVTENQPQHF. The CDR3, as DNA: TGTGACAGCAGCGTGACAGAGAATCAGCCCCAGCATTTT. This chain uses TRBV6-2 or TRBV6-3 with TRBJ1-5, with D possibly TRBD1 on 5 matching bases. Germline V gene data show CDR1 as MNHEY and CDR2 as SVGEGT. This CDR3 is 13 amino acids long.

Concerning this clonotype itself: Relative to the germline gene, one junction end is altered; a read error may explain this. The rearrangement joins TRBV29-1 to TRBJ2-1; 10 nucleotides agree with TRBD2. CDR3 length: 14 amino acids. Germline V gives CDR1 SQVTM, CDR2 ANQGSEA. The DNA for the CDR3 is TGCAGTGCGGTTCTAGCGGGAGTTTTTAATGAGCACTTCTTT. Its translation: CSAVLAGVFNEHFF.

Many counts were recorded for this clonotype. The chain employs TRBV28 and TRBJ1-1; perhaps TRBD1 as D (6 bases). This CDR3 is built from 14 residues. In germline, CDR1 is MDHEN, CDR2 SYDVKM. Deletions cut 3 bases from V and 2 bases from J, with 10 bases between. The CDR3 bases are TGTGCCAGCAGTTTCCGGGGGCGCAACACTGAAGCTTTCTTT. Translated: CASSFRGRNTEAFF.

This clonotype was seen a few times. Relative to the germline gene, one junction end is altered; a read error may explain this. This rearrangement joins TRBV11-2 to TRBJ1-1; maybe TRBD1 (5 bases). This CDR3 spans 15 amino acids. CDR1 is SGHAT, CDR2 FQNNGV, per germline. CDR3 sequence (DNA): TGTGTCAGCTCACGGGACCCGTCCATGAACACTGGAGCTTTCTTT. This translates into CVSSRDPSMNTGAFF.

V usage is TRBV20-1 and J usage is TRBJ2-1, with 12 bases identical to TRBD2. CDR3 size: 14 residues. Looked up from germline, CDR1 is DFQATT and CDR2 is SNEGSKA (reference sequence). Trimming took 5 bases from V and 10 from J; bases not matched to a gene: 9. The CDR3 DNA reads as TGCAGTGCTGGGGCTAGCGGGAGGGCTGGCGAGCAGTTCTTC. Its protein is CSAGASGRAGEQFF.

This clonotype rates as medium-sized. V usage is TRBV6-2 or TRBV6-3 and J usage is TRBJ1-1; tentative D call: TRBD1 (6 bases). CDR1 and CDR2 (germline): MNHEY, SVGEGT. CDR3 size: 13 residues. Trimming pared 0 bases from V and 5 bases from J, leaving 7 bases between. The CDR3 bases are TGTGCCAGCAGTTACTCGAGGGGGACTGAAGCTTTCTTT. It specifies CASSYSRGTEAFF.

As to this clonotype: At one end, the junction sequence differs from germline, possibly due to a read error. The chain joins TRBV20-1 to TRBJ2-7; D gene unclear. The CDR3 loop spans 16 amino acids. The germline gives CDR1 DFQATT, CDR2 SNEGSKA (reference sequence). The CDR3 region is CSPRDPGRRNPYEQYF. The DNA of the CDR3 is TGCAGTCCTAGAGATCCGGGTCGCAGGAATCCCTACGAGCAGTACTTC.

The count of this clonotype is one. The rearrangement uses TRBV11-2 and TRBJ1-5; D not certain. This CDR3 comprises 13 residues. CDR1 and CDR2 from the germline V gene are SGHAT and FQNNGV. V lost 8 bases and J lost 4, with 12 bases in between. The CDR3 region is CASCEDKNQPQHF. As DNA, the CDR3 is TGTGCCAGCTGCGAAGACAAGAATCAGCCCCAGCATTTT.

To note about this clonotype: A read error may produce the germline difference seen at one junction end. This chain uses TRBV29-1 with TRBJ2-7; a possible D gene is TRBD1 (6 bases). Germline CDR1 reads SQVTM; CDR2 reads ANQGSEA. This CDR3 spans 14 amino acids. The CDR3 region is CSVGSAGDRYEQNF. Written as DNA, the CDR3 is TGCAGCGTTGGCTCGGCAGGGGACCGGTACGAGCAGAACTTC.